This TCR beta chain was retrieved from a study of cytomegalovirus exposure and HLA in healthy donors. Study summary: A previous analysis identified approximately 110 million unique TCR beta sequences derived from around 180 million T cells.

It was healthy bone marrow donors who served as donors. This clone was seen only once. The PCR ran on 60 Vbeta and 13 Jbeta primers. In the authors' methods: In a later analysis, some 10 million of about 80 million unique beta chains occurred in at least two donors. The data were produced by immunoSEQ multiplex PCR, yet TCRdb's version contains in-frame clones alone and is incomplete. The V and J calls and clone size come from that table; D and trimming were worked out from the DNA. The table has 85,000 to 100,000 clones, around four fifths seen once. The CDR3 contains 15 residues. V was pared by 8 bases and J by 0 bases, with 16 bases between. In germline, CDR1 is SGHRS, CDR2 YFSETQ.

The specimen sequenced was PBMCs. The chain recombines TRBV5-1 with TRBJ2-3; no clear D gene. The sequence derives from a woman aged 55-69 years in good health and CMV-seronegative. In DNA form, the CDR3 reads TGCGCCAGTGGCGGCGGAATATCTAGCACAGATACGCAGTATTTT. It translates to CASGGGISSTDTQYF.